This T cell receptor beta chain is from a study of shared T cell receptors in the human thymus. V was clipped by 2 bases and J by 8 bases, with 13 bases between them. The CDR3 covers 13 residues. Germline CDR1 SGHKS, CDR2 YYEKEE (reference sequence). Sequencing was performed with immunoSEQ multiplex PCR; in TCRdb, only in-frame clones are kept and a portion is missing. The sample lists more than 550,000 clones, 80% to 90% occurring once. These data are also associated with another study on human thymus T cells.

J is TRBJ1-2 and V is TRBV5-5; perhaps TRBD1 as D (6 bases). The source is a girl in the first two years of life with a congenital heart defect. The sample consisted of thymocytes. As DNA, the CDR3 is TGTGCCAGCAGCTTTTTTGGGGGCGAAGGCTACACCTTC. The encoded protein is CASSFFGGEGYTF.